Reported below is one T cell receptor (beta chain). Its target is unknown. The sample originates from a study of regulatory and conventional T cells in RAG deficiency. Blood CD4+ CD25-high CD127-low regulatory T cells supplied the genomic DNA template. Broader study findings: Omenn syndrome and CID/AS patients had roughly 100-fold fewer unique Treg TCR beta sequences, versus about 10-fold elsewhere.

Assay used: immunoSEQ multiplex PCR; TCRdb lists only in-frame clones, some missing. This sample has some 19,000 clones, with roughly 89% found just once. This same sample was also part of a study on regulatory T cells. As that study records: Amplification used 52 TRBV primers and 13 TRBJ primers.

Sequencing was performed on Tregs sorted from blood. The sequence was collected from a human donor in good health.

CDR3 in DNA: TGTGCCAGCCGCATGGGACAGGCGTCCTACGAGCAGTACTTC. Translation: CASRMGQASYEQYF. This chain joins TRBV6-9 and TRBJ2-7; 8 positions agree with TRBD1. V was pared by 8 bases and J by 1 base, with 7 bases of the junction left unmatched. The CDR3 has 14 amino acids. CDR1 MNHGY and CDR2 SVAAGI come from the germline V gene.